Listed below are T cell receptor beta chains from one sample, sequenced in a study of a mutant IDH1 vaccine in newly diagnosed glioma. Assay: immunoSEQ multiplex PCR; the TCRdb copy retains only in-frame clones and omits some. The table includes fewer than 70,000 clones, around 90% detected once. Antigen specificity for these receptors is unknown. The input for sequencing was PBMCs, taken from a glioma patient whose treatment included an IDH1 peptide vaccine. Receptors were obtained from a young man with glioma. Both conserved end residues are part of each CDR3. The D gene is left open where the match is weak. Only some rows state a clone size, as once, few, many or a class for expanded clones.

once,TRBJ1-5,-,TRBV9,CASSVGGRNQPQHF,TGTGCCAGCAGCGTAGGAGGGCGCAATCAGCCCCAGCATTTT
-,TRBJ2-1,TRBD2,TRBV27,CASSQGTNNEQFF,TGTGCCAGCAGCCAAGGGACTAACAATGAGCAGTTCTTC
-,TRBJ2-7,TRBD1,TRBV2,CASSVQSGQGSYEQYF,TGTGCCAGCAGTGTACAATCGGGACAGGGTTCCTACGAGCAGTACTTC
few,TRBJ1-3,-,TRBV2,CASSDQGSGNTIYF,TGTGCCAGCAGTGATCAGGGCTCTGGAAACACCATATATTTT
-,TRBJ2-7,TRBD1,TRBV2,CASRGGQGPTYEQYF,TGTGCCAGCAGGGGAGGACAGGGCCCTACCTACGAGCAGTACTTC
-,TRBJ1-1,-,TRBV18,CASSPGQGRDAEAFF,TGTGCCAGCTCACCCGGGCAGGGGCGCGACGCTGAAGCTTTCTTT
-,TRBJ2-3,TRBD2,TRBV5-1,CASTPGGGDTQYF,TGCGCCAGCACCCCGGGGGGAGGAGATACGCAGTATTTT
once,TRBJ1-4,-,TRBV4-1,CASSLELGGKKLFF,TGCGCCAGCAGCCTAGAACTAGGGGGGAAAAAACTGTTTTTT
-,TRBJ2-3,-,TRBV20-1,CSASALATQYF,TGCAGTGCTAGCGCCCTAGCGACGCAGTATTTT
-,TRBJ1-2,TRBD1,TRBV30,CASLPSDREVREGYTF,TGTGCCTCCCTTCCTTCGGACAGGGAGGTGCGTGAGGGCTACACCTTC
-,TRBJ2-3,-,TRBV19,CASSTSTGYGDTQYF,TGTGCCAGTAGTACTTCAACTGGCTATGGAGATACGCAGTATTTT
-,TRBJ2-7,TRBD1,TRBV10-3,CATRWGTVGDYEQYF,TGTGCCACCAGGTGGGGGACAGTTGGAGACTACGAGCAGTACTTC
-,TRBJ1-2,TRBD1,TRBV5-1,CASSSTGTGEGYTF,TGCGCCAGCAGCTCAACCGGGACAGGGGAAGGCTACACCTTC
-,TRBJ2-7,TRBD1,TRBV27,CASSPRGQLYEQYF,TGTGCCAGCAGTCCACGGGGACAGCTCTACGAGCAGTACTTC
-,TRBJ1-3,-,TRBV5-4,CASSSLRGENSGNTIYF,TGTGCCAGCAGCTCCCTCAGGGGCGAAAACTCTGGAAACACCATATATTTT
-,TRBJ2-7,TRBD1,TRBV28,CASSPTVVRTGAYEQYF,TGTGCCAGCAGCCCTACGGTGGTCAGGACAGGGGCCTACGAGCAGTACTTC